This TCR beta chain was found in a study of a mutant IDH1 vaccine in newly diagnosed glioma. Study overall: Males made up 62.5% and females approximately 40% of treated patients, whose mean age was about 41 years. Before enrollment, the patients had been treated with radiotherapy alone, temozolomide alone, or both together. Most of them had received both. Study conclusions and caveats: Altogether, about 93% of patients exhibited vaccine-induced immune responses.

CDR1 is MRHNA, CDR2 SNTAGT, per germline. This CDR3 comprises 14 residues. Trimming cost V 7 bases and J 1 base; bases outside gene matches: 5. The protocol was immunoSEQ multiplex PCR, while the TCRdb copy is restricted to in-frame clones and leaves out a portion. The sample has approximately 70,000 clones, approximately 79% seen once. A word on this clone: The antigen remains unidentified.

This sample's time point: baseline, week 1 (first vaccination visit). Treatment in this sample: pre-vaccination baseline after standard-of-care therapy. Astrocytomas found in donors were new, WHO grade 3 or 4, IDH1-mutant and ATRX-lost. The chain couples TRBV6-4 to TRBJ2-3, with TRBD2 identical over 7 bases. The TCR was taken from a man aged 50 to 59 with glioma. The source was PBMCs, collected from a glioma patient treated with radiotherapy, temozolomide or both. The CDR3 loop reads CASNGGGCTDTQYF. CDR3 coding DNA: TGTGCCAGCAATGGGGGAGGGTGCACAGATACGCAGTATTTT.